The present entry profiles one T cell receptor (beta chain) with its context. The sample originates from a study of blood T cell repertoires in COVID-19. Overall study: Samples came from the United States, Italy and Spain, spanning acute and convalescent COVID-19.

Per the original data handling: By means of reference gene primer amplification, nucleated cell counts were estimated. Assay: immunoSEQ multiplex PCR; the TCRdb copy retains only in-frame clones and omits some. That table furnishes V, J and clone size, whereas the DNA furnished D and trimming. The table shows 150,000 to 200,000 clones, with 87% occurring only once. This CDR3 is 15 amino acids long. CDR1 LNHNV and CDR2 YYDKDF come from the germline V gene (reference sequence). The V and J ends lost 5 bases and 5 bases, in that order; junction bases with no gene match: 5. The chain links TRBV15 to TRBJ1-6, with TRBD1 matching over 8 bases. Sequencing was performed on peripheral blood. The TCR comes from a human donor in a cohort sampled during active COVID-19. DNA for the CDR3: TGTGCCACCAGCGAGTCAGGGGGCGATAATTCACCCCTCCACTTT. Its protein is CATSESGGDNSPLHF.